These 21 T cell receptor beta chains share one sample of origin, sequenced in a study of T cell clonality in common variable immunodeficiency. Sequenced by immunoSEQ multiplex PCR; TCRdb stores in-frame clones only, minus some. Recorded here are around 40,000 clones, none singletons. The sequenced material came from peripheral blood mononuclear cells. These receptor sequences come from a person between 18 and 75 years old in good health.

This clone occurred many times. The sequenced fragment ends 3 residues before the CDR3 boundary, so the rest is inferred from the germline J gene. The genes are TRBV20-1 and TRBJ2-7, with 7 bases lining up with TRBD1. The germline gives CDR1 DFQATT, CDR2 SNEGSKA (reference sequence). V shed 6 bases and J 1 base; nucleotides not matched to a gene: 6. There are 13 residues in the CDR3. The covered CDR3 bases are TGCAGTGCCACAGGGGACGGTTCCTACGAG. Encoded protein: CSATGDGSYE. The whole CDR3 protein reads CSATGDGSYEQYF.

This clone was recorded many times. The CDR3 reads CASSKDRGRDGYTF. Incomplete CDR3 DNA: TGTGCCAGTAGTAAGGACAGGGGGCGCGATGGC. The chain couples TRBV19 to TRBJ1-2; TRBD1 aligns across 11 bases. The CDR3 end falls 3 residues outside the read, so it is completed with the germline J gene. This CDR3 comprises 14 residues. V lost 4 bases, J lost 6 bases, and 4 bases stayed unmatched. Germline V gives CDR1 LNHDA, CDR2 SQIVND (reference sequence). Together with reference TRBV19 and TRBJ1-2, the CDR3 gives the full variable domain: DGGITQSPKYLFRKEGQNVTLSCEQNLNHDAMYWYRQDPGQGLRLIYYSQIVNDFQKGDIAEGYSVSREKKESFPLTVTSAQKNPTAFYLCASSKDRGRDGYTFGSGTRLTVV.

This clone has ten or more counts. From the germline J gene comes the end of the CDR3, since the read stops 3 residues before it. J is TRBJ2-3 and V is TRBV12-3 or TRBV12-4; 9 nucleotides line up with TRBD1. V trimming: 3 bases; J trimming: 4 bases; junction bases outside the gene matches: 8. There are 16 residues in the CDR3. The CDR3 DNA, read in part, is TGTGCCAGCAGTTTGGGACAGGGAGGGAGGGCAGATACG. Translation: CASSLGQGGRADT. The whole CDR3 protein reads CASSLGQGGRADTQYF.

This clone was observed at least ten times. The DNA ends 3 residues before the CDR3 does, and the rest of the CDR3 is filled in from the germline J gene. The chain combines TRBV7-6 with TRBJ1-3; D gene unclear. CDR3 length: 15 amino acids. The germline V and J ends were trimmed by 1 base and 4 bases, with 11 bases remaining between them. Germline-derived CDR1 and CDR2 are SGHVS and FNYEAQ. CDR3 DNA, as far as it was read: TGTGCCAGCAGCTTAGAAGAGGCGGGGGGAAACACC. As protein: CASSLEEAGGNT. The whole CDR3 sequence is CASSLEEAGGNTIYF.

This clone has ten or more counts. A read error may produce the germline difference seen at one junction end. The read stops 3 residues short of the end of the CDR3; the missing end is completed from the germline J gene. The chain couples TRBV19 to TRBJ2-1; D call uncertain. The CDR3 contains 13 residues. CDR1 and CDR2 from the germline V gene are LNHDA and SQIVND (reference sequence). CDR3 bases read: TGTGCCAGTGGTATCGCCCAGAACAATGAG. It is translated as CASGIAQNNE. Given in full, the CDR3 is CASGIAQNNEQFF.

This clone was counted at least ten times. The CDR3 end is not reached by the read, which stops 3 residues before it; the germline J gene fills it in. The chain is built from TRBV19 and TRBJ1-1; TRBD1 aligns across 7 bases. Trimming cost V 3 bases and J 1 base; bases outside gene matches: 2. The CDR3 extends over 14 amino acids. Germline V gene sequence: CDR1 LNHDA, CDR2 SQIVND (reference sequence). The sequenced part of the CDR3 DNA is TGTGCCAGTAGTATCGGGACAGAGAACACTGAA. This sequence encodes CASSIGTENTE. In full, the CDR3 reads CASSIGTENTEAFF.

In this sample, this clone turned up many times. The observed sequence ends 3 residues before the CDR3 terminus, with the missing tail filled in from the germline J gene. The J gene is TRBJ2-2, the V gene TRBV18; unclear D gene. With 0 bases removed from V and 6 bases from J, the gap between germline ends came to 8 bases. The CDR3 runs 14 residues. CDR1 and CDR2 (germline): KGHSH, LQKENI. The CDR3 protein is CASSPPANPGELFF. The sequenced CDR3 bases are TGTGCCAGCTCACCACCAGCTAACCCCGGGGAG.

This clone was picked up many times. Partial CDR3 DNA: TGTGCATCGAAAGGGTATGGC. Translating gives CASKGYG. The CDR3 in its entirety is CASKGYGYTF. The chain uses TRBV5-6 and TRBJ1-2; no clear D gene. The read halts 3 residues ahead of the CDR3 end, with the missing end drawn from the germline J gene. Germline V gene sequence: CDR1 SGHDT, CDR2 YYEEEE. This CDR3 is 10 amino acids long.

Ten or more counts support this clone. The CDR3 extends 3 residues past the end of the read, so its final part is completed from the germline J gene. The chain joins TRBV30 to TRBJ2-7, with TRBD2 identical over 11 bases. CDR3 length: 14 amino acids. The V gene's germline CDR1 is GTSNPN and CDR2 SVGIG (reference sequence). The V gene end was trimmed by 2 bases and the J gene end by 2 bases; junction bases not matched to a gene: 2. CDR3 DNA, as far as it was read: TGTGCCTGGAGTAGACTAGCGGGGCCCTACGAG. Its protein is CAWSRLAGPYE. The entire CDR3 sequence reads CAWSRLAGPYEQYF.

This clone was recorded many times. Read coverage stops 3 residues before the CDR3 terminus; the germline J gene supplies the remainder. The rearrangement joins TRBV9 to TRBJ2-3; 13 bases are a match to TRBD2. The CDR3 covers 18 residues. The germline V gene encodes CDR1 SGDLS and CDR2 YYNGEE. Trimming took 0 bases from V and 0 from J; bases not matched to a gene: 4. CDR3 loop: CASSVAGTSGVSTDTQYF. The covered CDR3 bases are TGTGCCAGCAGCGTAGCCGGGACTAGCGGGGTTAGCACAGATACG. Filled out from reference TRBV9 and TRBJ2-3, the complete variable domain reads DSGVTQTPKHLITATGQRVTLRCSPRSGDLSVYWYQQSLDQGLQFLIQYYNGEERAKGNILERFSAQQFPDLHSELNLSSLELGDSALYFCASSVAGTSGVSTDTQYFGPGTRLTVL.

This clone was recorded at least ten times. CDR3 bases read: TGTGCCTGGAGTGTTTCGAGCGGGAGACAAGAGACG. Protein product: CAWSVSSGRQET. The entire CDR3 protein is CAWSVSSGRQETQYF. The rearrangement links TRBV30 to TRBJ2-3, with 8 bases fitting TRBD2. The read comes to an end 3 residues before the CDR3 does, leaving the germline J gene to fill in the end. Germline V lookup: CDR1 GTSNPN, CDR2 SVGIG (reference sequence). CDR3 length equals 15 residues.

This clone appeared many times. The CDR3 spells CASSPTSGRYNEQFF. CDR3 bases read: TGTGCCAGCAGCCCGACTAGCGGGAGATACAATGAG. V and J are TRBV13 and TRBJ2-1, with 12 bases fitting TRBD2. The read gets to within 3 residues of the CDR3 end, and the germline J gene fills in the rest. The J segment lost 4 bases and the V segment lost 5 bases, leaving 3 bases of the junction unmatched. CDR1 is PRHDT, CDR2 FYEKMQ, per germline (reference sequence). The CDR3 sequence is 15 residues long.

The table lists this clone with many counts. The DNA ends 3 residues before the CDR3 does, and the rest of the CDR3 is filled in from the germline J gene. V gene TRBV6-2 or TRBV6-3 combines with J gene TRBJ1-5; D may be TRBD1 (5 bases). Germline CDR1 and CDR2: MNHEY and SVGEGT. V lost 5 bases to trimming and J lost 3 bases, with 11 bases between them. The CDR3 is 14 residues long. The CDR3 is CASSLTVTNQPQHF. The part of the CDR3 DNA that was read is TGTGCCAGCAGTCTGACAGTCACCAATCAGCCC.

This clone has a count of ten or more. From the germline J gene comes the end of the CDR3, since the read stops 3 residues before it. The genes are TRBV2 and TRBJ2-5; 7 bases are shared with TRBD2. The CDR3 covers 14 residues. V was clipped by 4 bases and J by 4 bases; unmatched bases: 6. In germline, CDR1 is SNHLY, CDR2 FYNNEI. The CDR3 loop reads CASSGGGGGETQYF. CDR3 bases read: TGTGCCAGCAGTGGGGGCGGGGGTGGAGAGACC.

This clone occurred many times. The sequenced fragment ends 3 residues before the CDR3 boundary, so the rest is inferred from the germline J gene. This chain joins TRBV7-4 and TRBJ2-7, with 7 nucleotides matching TRBD1. Germline CDR1 SGHVT, CDR2 SQSDAQ. Losses at the gene ends were 4 bases for V and 1 base for J; bases not matched to a gene: 7. This CDR3 is built from 15 residues. CDR3 protein: CASSWHRGSSYEQYF. The sequenced CDR3 bases are TGTGCCAGCAGCTGGCACAGGGGCTCATCCTACGAG. Drawing the rest from reference TRBV7-4 and TRBJ2-7, the complete variable domain is GAGVSQSPRYKVAKRGRDVALRCDSISGHVTLYWYRQTLGQGSEVLTYSQSDAQRDKSGRPSGRFSAERPERSVSTLKIQRTEQGDSAVYLCASSWHRGSSYEQYFGPGTRLTVT.

This clone was recorded at least ten times. The sequenced CDR3 bases are TGTGCCATCGGGGGGGGGCAGGACACTGAA. This encodes CAIGGGQDTE. The entire CDR3 protein reads CAIGGGQDTEAFF. The rearrangement links TRBV7-9 to TRBJ1-1, with TRBD1 as a possible D gene (6 bases). The CDR3 end falls 3 residues outside the read, so it is completed with the germline J gene. The CDR3 contains 13 residues. V lost 10 bases and J lost 3, with 15 bases in between. Germline V gene lookup returns CDR1 SEHNR and CDR2 FQNEAQ (reference sequence).

This clone came up many times. The CDR3 end lies 3 residues beyond the end of the read and is filled in from the germline J gene. V gene TRBV19 combines with J gene TRBJ2-4; 8 bases align to TRBD1. V was clipped by 4 bases and J by 5 bases; unmatched bases: 4. The germline V gene encodes CDR1 LNHDA and CDR2 SQIVND (reference sequence). This CDR3 has 14 residues. CDR3 bases read: TGTGCCAGTAGTAACGGACAGGGACAAAACATT. Translated: CASSNGQGQNI. The CDR3 in its entirety is CASSNGQGQNIQYF.

The table lists this clone with many counts. The CDR3 is cut off 3 residues early in the read; its end comes from the germline J gene. This chain links TRBV29-1 with TRBJ2-1; 11 bases line up with TRBD1. The CDR3 spans 14 residues. V dropped 4 bases and J dropped 6; count of bases not matched to a gene: 5. CDR1 and CDR2 (germline): SQVTM, ANQGSEA. CDR3 sequence reads: CSVVRDRGINEQFF. The sequenced part of the CDR3 DNA is TGCAGCGTTGTGCGGGACAGGGGGATCAATGAG.

At least ten counts were recorded for this clone. The CDR3 reads CASSLGAGETQYF. CDR3 bases read: TGTGCCAGCAGCTTGGGAGCGGGAGAAACG. This sequence joins TRBV5-4 and TRBJ2-3; the match to TRBD2 covers 8 bases. The read gets to within 3 residues of the CDR3 end, and the germline J gene fills in the rest. The CDR3 is made up of 13 amino acids. Germline lookup yields CDR1 SGHNT and CDR2 YYREEE (reference sequence).

To note about this clone: The read terminates 3 residues ahead of where the CDR3 ends, so the germline J gene completes it. The V call is TRBV30, the J call TRBJ1-2, with D maybe TRBD1 (5 bases). Germline CDR1 reads GTSNPN; CDR2 reads SVGIG (reference sequence). The CDR3 totals 14 residues. CDR3 DNA, as far as it was read: TGTGCCTGGAGTAAGAACAGGCCTTCGGGCGAC. Its protein is CAWSKNRPSGD. The full CDR3 reads CAWSKNRPSGDYTF.

This clone was seen repeatedly, ten times or more. The sequenced part of the CDR3 DNA is TGTGCCAGTTCTGTTAGCAATCAGCCC. It codes for CASSVSNQP. Given in full, the CDR3 is CASSVSNQPQHF. V is TRBV12-3 or TRBV12-4 and J is TRBJ1-5, with D unresolved. The CDR3 extends 3 residues past the end of the read, so its final part is completed from the germline J gene. V lost 9 bases, J lost 0 bases, and 6 bases lay in between. There are 12 residues in the CDR3.